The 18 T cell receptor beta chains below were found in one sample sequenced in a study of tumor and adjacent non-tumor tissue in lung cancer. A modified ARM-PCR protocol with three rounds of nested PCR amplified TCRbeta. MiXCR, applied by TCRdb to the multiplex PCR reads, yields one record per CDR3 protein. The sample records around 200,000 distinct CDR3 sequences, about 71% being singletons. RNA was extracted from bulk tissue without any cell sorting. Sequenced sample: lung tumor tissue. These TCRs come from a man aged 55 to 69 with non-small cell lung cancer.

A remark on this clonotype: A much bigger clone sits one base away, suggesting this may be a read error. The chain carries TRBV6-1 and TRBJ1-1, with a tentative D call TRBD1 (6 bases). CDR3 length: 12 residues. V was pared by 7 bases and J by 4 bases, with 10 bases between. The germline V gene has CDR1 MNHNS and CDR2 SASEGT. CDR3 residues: CASIPRGTEAFF. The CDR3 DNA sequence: TGTGCCAGCATCCCCAGGGGCACTGAAGCTTTCTTT.

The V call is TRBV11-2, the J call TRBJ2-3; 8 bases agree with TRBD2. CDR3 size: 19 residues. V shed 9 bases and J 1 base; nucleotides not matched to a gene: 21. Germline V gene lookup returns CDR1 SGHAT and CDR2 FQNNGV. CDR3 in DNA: TGTGCCAGTATCGACAGCGGGACTAGGGGCACTAGGGGCACAGATACGCAGTATTTT. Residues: CASIDSGTRGTRGTDTQYF.

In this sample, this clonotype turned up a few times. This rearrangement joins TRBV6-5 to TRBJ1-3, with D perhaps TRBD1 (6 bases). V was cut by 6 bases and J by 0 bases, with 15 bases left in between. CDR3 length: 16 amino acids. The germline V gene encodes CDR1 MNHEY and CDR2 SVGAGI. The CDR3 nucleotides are TGTGCCAGCAGCAAACGACAGGTCGCCTCTGGAAACACCATATATTTT. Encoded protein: CASSKRQVASGNTIYF.

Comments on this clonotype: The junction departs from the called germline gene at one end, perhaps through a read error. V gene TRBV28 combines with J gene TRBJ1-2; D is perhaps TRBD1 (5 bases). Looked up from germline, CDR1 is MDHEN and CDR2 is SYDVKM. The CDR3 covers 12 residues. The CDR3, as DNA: TGTGTCAGCAGTCTCGCCAGGGTCGGCTACACCTTC. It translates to CVSSLARVGYTF.

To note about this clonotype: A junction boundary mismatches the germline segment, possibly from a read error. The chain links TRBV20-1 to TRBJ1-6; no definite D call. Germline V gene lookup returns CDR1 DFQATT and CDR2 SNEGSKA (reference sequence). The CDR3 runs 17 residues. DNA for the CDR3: TGCAGTGCTAGGGACGCTGGGAAGAGCTCCTATAATCCACCCCTCCACTTT. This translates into CSARDAGKSSYNPPLHF.

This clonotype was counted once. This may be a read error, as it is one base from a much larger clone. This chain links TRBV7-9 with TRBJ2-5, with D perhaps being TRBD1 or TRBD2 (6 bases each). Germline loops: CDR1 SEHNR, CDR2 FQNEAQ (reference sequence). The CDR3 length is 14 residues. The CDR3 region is CAWEERTAQETHYF. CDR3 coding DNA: TGTGCCTGGGAGGAAAGGACAGCTCAAGAGACCCACTACTTC.

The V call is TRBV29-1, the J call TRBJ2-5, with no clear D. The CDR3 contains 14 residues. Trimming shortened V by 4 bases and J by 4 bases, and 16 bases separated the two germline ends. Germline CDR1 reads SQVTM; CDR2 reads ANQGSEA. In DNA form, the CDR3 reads TGCAGCGTTGGGGCCCCCCGAGGTCTAGAGACCCAGTACTTC. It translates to CSVGAPRGLETQYF.

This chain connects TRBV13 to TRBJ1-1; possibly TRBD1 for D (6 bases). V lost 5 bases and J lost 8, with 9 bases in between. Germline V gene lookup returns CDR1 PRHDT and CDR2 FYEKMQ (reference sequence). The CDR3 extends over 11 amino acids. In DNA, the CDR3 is TGTGCCAGCAGCCGCACAGGGGAAGCTTTCTTT. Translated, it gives CASSRTGEAFF.

CDR3 in DNA: TGTGCCAGCAACACCGAGGCCAGGGCTGAGCAGTTCTTC. Amino acid sequence: CASNTEARAEQFF. The rearrangement joins TRBV7-3 to TRBJ2-1, with D possibly TRBD1 on 5 matching bases. V was shortened by 7 bases and J by 9 bases, with 16 bases between the two germline ends. There are 13 residues in the CDR3. The germline V gene encodes CDR1 SGHTA and CDR2 FQGTGA.

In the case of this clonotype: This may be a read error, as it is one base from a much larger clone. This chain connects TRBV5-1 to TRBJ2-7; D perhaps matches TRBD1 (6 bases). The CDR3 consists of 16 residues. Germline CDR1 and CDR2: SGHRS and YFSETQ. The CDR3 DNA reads TGCGTCAGCAGTCTTTCCCTAGGGGGTCAAACCTACGAGCAGTACTTC. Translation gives CVSSLSLGGQTYEQYF.

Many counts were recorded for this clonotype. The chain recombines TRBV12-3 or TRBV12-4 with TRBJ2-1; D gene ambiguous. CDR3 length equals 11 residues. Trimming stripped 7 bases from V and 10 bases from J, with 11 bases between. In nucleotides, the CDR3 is TGTGCCAGCATCTACGGTGGAGAGCAGTTCTTC. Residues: CASIYGGEQFF.

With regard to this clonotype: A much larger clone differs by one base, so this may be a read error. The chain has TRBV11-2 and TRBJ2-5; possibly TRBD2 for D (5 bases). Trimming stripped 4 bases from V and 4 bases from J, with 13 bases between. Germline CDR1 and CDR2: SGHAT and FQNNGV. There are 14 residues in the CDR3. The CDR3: CASSSGMGSETQYF. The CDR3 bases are TGTGCCAGCAGCTCGGGAATGGGTTCAGAGACCCAGTACTTC. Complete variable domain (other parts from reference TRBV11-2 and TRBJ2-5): EAGVAQSPRYKIIEKRQSVAFWCNPISGHATLYWYQQILGQGPKLLIQFQNNGVVDDSQLPKDRFSAERLKGVDSTLKIQPAKLEDSAVYLCASSSGMGSETQYFGPGTRLLVL.

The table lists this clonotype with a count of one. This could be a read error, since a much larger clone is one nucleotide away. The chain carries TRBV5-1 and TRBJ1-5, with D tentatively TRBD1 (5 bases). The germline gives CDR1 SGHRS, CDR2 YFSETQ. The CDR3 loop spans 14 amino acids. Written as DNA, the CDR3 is TGCTCCAGCAGCTCCGGGGGGTCCGATCAGCCCCAGCATTTT. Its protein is CSSSSGGSDQPQHF.

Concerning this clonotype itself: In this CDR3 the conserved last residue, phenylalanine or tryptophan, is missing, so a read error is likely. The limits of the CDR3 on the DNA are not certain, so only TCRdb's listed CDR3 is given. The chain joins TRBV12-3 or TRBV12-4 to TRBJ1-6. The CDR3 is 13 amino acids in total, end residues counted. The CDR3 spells CASSLNLNSPLRS.

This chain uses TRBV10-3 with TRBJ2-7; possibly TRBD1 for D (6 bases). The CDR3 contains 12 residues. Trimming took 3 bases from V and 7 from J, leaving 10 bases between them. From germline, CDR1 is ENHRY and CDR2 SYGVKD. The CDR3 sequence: CAISDSGQEQYF. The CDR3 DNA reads TGTGCCATCAGTGATTCGGGACAAGAGCAGTACTTC.

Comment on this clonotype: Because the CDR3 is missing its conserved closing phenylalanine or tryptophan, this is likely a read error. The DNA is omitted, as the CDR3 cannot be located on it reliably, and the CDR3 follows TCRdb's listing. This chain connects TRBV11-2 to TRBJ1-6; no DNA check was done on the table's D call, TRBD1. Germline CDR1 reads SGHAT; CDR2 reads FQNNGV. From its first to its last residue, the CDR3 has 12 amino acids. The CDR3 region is CASSHPDREARL.

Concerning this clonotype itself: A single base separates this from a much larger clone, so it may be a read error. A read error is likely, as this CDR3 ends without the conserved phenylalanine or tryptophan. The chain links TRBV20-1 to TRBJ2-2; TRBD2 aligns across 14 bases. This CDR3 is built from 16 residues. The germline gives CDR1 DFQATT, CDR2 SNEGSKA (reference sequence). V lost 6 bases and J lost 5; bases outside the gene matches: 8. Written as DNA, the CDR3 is TGCAGTGCCAGACTAGCGGGAGGGCCCCGGACCGGGGAGCTGTTTCTT. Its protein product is CSARLAGGPRTGELFL.

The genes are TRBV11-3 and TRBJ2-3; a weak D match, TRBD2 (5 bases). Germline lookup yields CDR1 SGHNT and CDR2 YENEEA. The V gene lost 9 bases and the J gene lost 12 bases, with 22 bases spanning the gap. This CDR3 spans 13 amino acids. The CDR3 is CASSILLGPRQYF. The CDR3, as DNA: TGTGCCAGTAGCATATTACTAGGCCCAAGACAGTATTTT. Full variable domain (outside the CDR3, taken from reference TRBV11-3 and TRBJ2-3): EAGVVQSPRYKIIEKKQPVAFWCNPISGHNTLYWYLQNLGQGPELLIRYENEEAVDDSQLPKDRFSAERLKGVDSTLKIQPAELGDSAVYLCASSILLGPRQYFGPGTRLTVL.